One T cell receptor beta chain is described in this entry. Which antigen it targets is not known. There are no base qualities to consult, and no much larger clone falls within one base. In total, approximately 700 healthy bone marrow donors made up the cohort. Cohort members were all nominally healthy when sampled, although unrecorded immune exposures were likely present. The donor was CMV seropositive and was included in the group of approximately 310 seropositive cohort members. A peripheral blood sample was provided by each donor, and peripheral blood mononuclear cells were used for TCR beta sequencing. Genomic DNA extraction from the blood cell samples was performed with the Qiagen DNeasy Blood Extraction Kit. The method was the immunoSEQ multiplex PCR assay. For the multiplex PCR, a mixture combining 60 forward primers for TCR Vbeta segments and 13 reverse primers for TCR Jbeta segments was used. The CDR3 region of rearranged TCR beta genes was amplified from genomic DNA with a multiplex PCR assay. The amplified TCR beta libraries were sequenced on the Illumina HiSeq System as 87-base-pair reads. As for the authors' bioinformatics: In a later analysis, about 80 million unique TCR beta chains were counted across the roughly 700 repertoires, and around 10 million of these chains were shared by at least two donors. Raw reads were error-corrected and collapsed into unique sequences by a nearest-neighbor algorithm in which closely related sequences were merged to remove PCR and sequencing errors. Alignment of CDR3 sequences to IMGT reference sequences was used to assign V, D and J gene segments. For a sequence to be retained, a match of at least six nucleotides was required to both a V gene segment and a J gene segment. A rearrangement was called productive if the CDR3 had no stop codons and remained in frame with V and J, and every other rearrangement was called non-productive. CDR3 was defined according to IMGT convention as the region running from the second conserved V-encoded cysteine to the conserved J-encoded phenylalanine. The earlier analysis of 500 to 600 of the donors excluded sequences that lacked an unambiguous match to a single V gene segment. An earlier analysis of 500 to 700 of the donors classified V segments as functional when productive rearrangements were above 56.7% and as segregating when the standard deviation between donors was above 5%. A statistical classification framework was developed to diagnose cytomegalovirus status using the catalog of TCR beta chain sequences. In a later analysis, V and J genes were assigned by comparing TCR nucleotide sequences against IMGT/GENE-DB human TR gene sequences. Using the TCRdist pipeline, a later analysis assigned CDR3 sequences along with most-parsimonious VDJ recombination scenarios. In a later analysis, each TCR beta chain was defined by its CDR3 amino acid sequence together with its V-gene family, and reads without a unique V-gene family were excluded. In a later analysis, approximately 590 highly shared, low-generation-probability nucleotide sequences were removed to address suspected cross-contamination and a sequencing artifact. In a later analysis, a clonal expansion index for each public chain was calculated from normalized within-repertoire ranks of inferred template counts. In a later analysis, generation probabilities were computed using a VDJ recombination model fitted to out-of-frame rearrangements, and the results were checked against IGoR. A later analysis scored TCR-TCR, TCR-HLA and TCR-CMV co-occurrence with hypergeometric tests, applying a repertoire-size bias correction to TCR pairs. False discovery rates were estimated in a later analysis by permuting HLA or CMV assignments 20 times. In a later analysis, co-occurring TCRs were grouped using DBSCAN, and TCRdist sequence similarity was added for clustering within HLA-allele-positive subsets. Co-occurrence clustering excluded repertoires with fewer than 30,000 or more than 120,000 public chains, plus five with anomalous nucleotide sharing. Drawn from immuneACCESS, this table holds only the in-frame rearrangements with V and J called that TCRdb kept. Clones are partly lost; checked studies trace under half to an unresolved V gene and leave the rest unexplained. Clone size and the V and J calls come from that table; the DNA yielded D and trimming. Present in this sample are approximately 82,000 clones, approximately 65% of which were seen just once. The top ten hold approximately 5.8% of the sample.

The CDR3 covers 12 residues, taking in both the cysteine and the phenylalanine. The kept DNA is CDR3 alone, 36 bases in frame from the first base. The germline V gene (reference sequence) supplies CDR1 LNHDA and CDR2 SQIVND. This sample was taken from a study of cytomegalovirus exposure and HLA in healthy donors (dated by TCRdb to between 2016 and 2019). At the level of the whole study: An earlier analysis of roughly 570 of the donors reported approximately 300 Gb of sequence data and roughly 120 million unique TCR beta sequences obtained from about 179 million T cells. Across about 370 genotyped donors of the cohort, an average of about 240,000 unique TCR beta nucleotide sequences per donor were sequenced, and approximately 17% of those sequences were non-productive. The study combined high-throughput TCR immunosequencing, statistical association of individual TCRs with disease status, and machine learning to predict cytomegalovirus infection status. An early release covering around 630 HLA-typed donors comprised about 310 gigabases of sequencing data and around 86 million unique TCR sequences. The number of donors typed differed by locus, with roughly 620-630 for A, B, C, DRB1 and DQB1, over 500 for DQA1, under 610 for DPA1, and some 440 for DPB1. To decide whether each TCR beta V gene segment behaved as functional or pseudogenic, an earlier analysis of over 500 of the donors relied on high-throughput TCR beta sequencing. Rather than using new phenotypic data, the later analysis identified candidate immune exposures from TCR beta sequences and from how often those sequences occurred across donors. The study profiled the T cell repertoires of under 700 subjects by immunosequencing and related them to cytomegalovirus serostatus. Donor age, sex, ethnicity and CMV serostatus were collected together with the repertoire data. Class I and class II HLA loci were covered by the typing at four-digit resolution. In a later analysis, previously published TCR beta repertoires from more than 500 donors were re-analyzed and high-resolution HLA genotyping was added so that TCR occurrence patterns could be studied. A separate validation cohort of approximately 130 different subjects was used in addition to the roughly 620-subject first cohort. Among the 398 genotyped donors, approximately 81% belonged to the genetic ancestry cluster associated with self-reported Caucasian donors. A later genetic analysis used genome-wide SNP genotypes for about three fifths of the 666 donors, treating that subset as a discovery cohort. All discovery cohort repertoires had been generated on a single sequencing platform. Because of strong linkage in the cohort, 5 or 6 DR-DQ haplotypes were treated as single units for association and clustering. The study was designed to test whether signatures of past pathogen exposure could be identified by cataloging public T cell receptors.

The research as a whole found: A later genetic analysis reported fewer N-insertions in productive TCRs among donors in an Asian-associated ancestry cluster than the roughly 700-donor mean. Because counts were too low, roughly 16 rarely observed V segments, including chromosome 9 orphons, were left out of the earlier analysis of approximately 500 of the donors. The sequencing pipeline was judged likely to have produced a cluster of highly shared sequence variants as a technical artifact. According to the authors, the approach could potentially be generalized to other disease states and immunological phenotypes. A later analysis found that most CMV-associated TCR beta chains appeared HLA-restricted, with HLA associations seemingly driven largely by CMV exposure. Because HLA typing was unavailable for some donors at each locus, only the typed subset was used in association tests. In a later analysis, TCR association rates were found to vary across HLA loci, with the most associated TCRs seen for DRB1 alleles and the fewest for HLA-C alleles. The only immune exposure information available for the cohort was CMV serostatus. In both the original and validation cohorts, the classifier was reported to diagnose cytomegalovirus status with high specificity and sensitivity. In a later analysis, over 15,000 TCR beta sequences were associated with specific HLA alleles at a false discovery rate of 0.05. Because the 87-base-pair reads could not distinguish some IMGT-functional V segments, including TRBV6-2 and TRBV6-3, those segments were excluded. Linkage disequilibrium might explain the correlated functional status among segregating V segments, but an unknown experimental factor could not be ruled out. In an earlier analysis of more than 450 of the donors, most TCR beta V segments were observed in productive rearrangements about 87% or about 30% of the time, broadly matching IMGT annotations. According to a later analysis, parvovirus B19, influenza, CMV and Epstein-Barr virus appeared linked to several top co-occurrence clusters. In a later analysis, HLA-associated TCR beta chains were found to be more clonally expanded and to have lower generation probabilities than equally common non-associated chains. This cohort had only TCR beta chains sequenced, and the lack of alpha or paired-chain data limited which features could be detected. In the study, approximately 150 TCR beta chains were listed as associated with cytomegalovirus. Roughly uniform sequencing depth across donors was assumed in presence/absence analyses, although this assumption may not hold. When HLA alleles, especially DR and DQ, strongly co-occurred, TCR associations were difficult to assign to individual alleles. A few of the identified cytomegalovirus-associated TCR beta chains were confirmed in vitro to be specific for cytomegalovirus antigens. A further reported finding was that TCR beta sequences accurately predicted the HLA-A and HLA-B alleles for most subjects in the first cohort. V-gene and J-gene trimming of TCR beta chains was associated with a missense DCLRE1C variant in a later genetic analysis, and the association was replicated in an independent cohort. Across donors, most TCR sequences were observed very rarely, whereas some public TCRs were present in many individuals.

This clonotype originated in a woman aged 25-40 years in good health and CMV-seropositive. Sequencing input: PBMCs. Rearrangement joined TRBV19 to TRBJ1-5; TRBD1 matches 7 bases in the middle. At the DNA level, the sequence is TGTGCTACGGGAGGGGGCTGGCAGCCCCAGCATTTT. Its amino acids are CATGGGWQPQHF.